These 30 T cell receptor beta chains were all obtained from the same sample, sequenced in a study of T cell responses to AZD1222 COVID-19 vaccine. TCRdb keeps only in-frame clones here, not all; method: immunoSEQ multiplex PCR. Of 120,000 or so clones listed, approximately 90% are singletons. Sample: peripheral blood, taken on day 0 of AZD1222 vaccination. Receptors originate from an adult in good health.

The J gene is TRBJ1-5, the V gene TRBV6-6; D uncertain. Germline values: CDR1 MNHNY, CDR2 SVGAGI (reference sequence). V lost 10 bases and J lost 4, with 17 bases in between. This CDR3 is built from 14 residues. In DNA form, the CDR3 reads TGTGCCACCCATGGGGAGCGGCTAAATCAGCCCCAGCATTTT. Its translation is CATHGERLNQPQHF.

The V and J genes are TRBV29-1 and TRBJ2-1, with D maybe TRBD2 (6 bases). V was cut by 4 bases and J by 2 bases, with 18 bases left in between. Germline assignment: CDR1 SQVTM and CDR2 ANQGSEA. The CDR3 runs 16 residues. The CDR3 DNA reads as TGCAGCGTTGTCCTTCCCCGGGACTCTACCTACAATGAGCAGTTCTTC. Translating gives CSVVLPRDSTYNEQFF.

Only one count was recorded for this clone. The rearrangement uses TRBV4-2 and TRBJ2-7; D possibly uses TRBD1 or TRBD2 (5 bases each). This CDR3 has 13 amino acids. From germline, CDR1 is LGHNA and CDR2 YNFKEQ. The V gene lost 0 bases and the J gene lost 9 bases, with 12 bases spanning the gap. As DNA, the CDR3 is TGTGCCAGCAGCCAAGATCAGGGAGTGGTGCAGTACTTC. This encodes CASSQDQGVVQYF.

This chain connects TRBV19 to TRBJ1-1, with 8 nucleotides matching TRBD1. This CDR3 has 13 residues. J lost 6 bases, V lost 11 bases, and 11 bases had no gene match. Germline V CDR1 and CDR2: LNHDA, SQIVND (reference sequence). CDR3 sequence (DNA): TGTGCCGTAGGGACAGGTCGGAGCCCTGAAGCTTTCTTT. Protein sequence: CAVGTGRSPEAFF.

To note about this clone: Other nucleotide sequences in the sample specify the same CDR3. The genes are TRBV2 and TRBJ2-1; 11 nucleotides match TRBD2. The V gene's germline CDR1 is SNHLY and CDR2 FYNNEI. V dropped 6 bases and J dropped 4; count of bases not matched to a gene: 5. There are 15 residues in the CDR3. This CDR3 is CASSDGTSGYNEQFF. CDR3 in DNA: TGTGCCAGCAGCGATGGGACTAGCGGTTACAATGAGCAGTTCTTC.

The chain uses TRBV19 and TRBJ2-5; 10 nucleotides match TRBD1. Germline trimming cut 1 base from V and 5 bases from J; bases unmatched to any gene: 4. Per the germline V gene, CDR1 is LNHDA and CDR2 is SQIVND (reference sequence). The CDR3 covers 15 residues. The CDR3 loop is CASSIVGTGVETQYF. The CDR3 bases are TGTGCCAGTAGTATAGTCGGGACAGGGGTGGAGACCCAGTACTTC.

The chain carries TRBV4-1 and TRBJ2-1; tentative D call: TRBD2 (6 bases). The CDR3 spans 14 residues. Trimming took off 3 bases at V and 6 bases at J, with 12 bases between the two ends. Germline values: CDR1 MGHRA, CDR2 YSYEKL. The CDR3 DNA follows: TGCGCCAGCAGCCATCTTACTAGCACCAATGAGCAGTTCTTC. Its translation is CASSHLTSTNEQFF.

The V gene is TRBV19, the J gene TRBJ1-5; no definite D call. CDR1 and CDR2 (germline): LNHDA, SQIVND (reference sequence). The CDR3 runs to 15 residues. V shed 0 bases and J shed 4 bases, with 10 bases lying between them. In DNA form, the CDR3 reads TGTGCCAGTAGTATAGATCGGGTCCCGAATCAGCCCCAGCATTTT. This codes for CASSIDRVPNQPQHF.

This clone came up a few times. V is TRBV25-1 and J is TRBJ2-2, with 9 bases identical to TRBD1. Germline V CDR1 and CDR2: MGHDK, SYGVNS. The V segment lost 8 bases and the J segment 1 base; nucleotides outside the gene matches: 8. The CDR3 extends over 16 amino acids. The chain's CDR3 is CASYGGTGLNTGELFF. CDR3 nucleotide sequence: TGTGCCAGCTATGGGGGGACAGGGTTGAACACCGGGGAGCTGTTTTTT.

This clone occurred once. This chain links TRBV28 with TRBJ2-4, with D unresolved. Germline V gives CDR1 MDHEN, CDR2 SYDVKM. The CDR3 length is 14 residues. V was trimmed by 5 bases and J by 0 bases, leaving 8 bases between them. The CDR3 DNA is TGTGCCAGCAGTCAAAAGCTAGCCAAAAACATTCAGTACTTC. Protein product: CASSQKLAKNIQYF.

The V and J genes are TRBV6-5 and TRBJ1-5; 8 bases line up with TRBD1. The CDR3 extends over 15 amino acids. V trimming: 6 bases; J trimming: 2 bases; junction bases outside the gene matches: 6. CDR1 is MNHEY and CDR2 is SVGAGI in the germline V gene. CDR3 sequence reads: CASRPMDRGNQPQHF. CDR3 sequence (DNA): TGTGCCAGCAGACCCATGGACAGGGGCAATCAGCCCCAGCATTTT.

In this sample, this clone turned up once. The chain uses TRBV6-2 or TRBV6-3 and TRBJ1-6, with D maybe TRBD1 (6 bases). Germline V gene lookup returns CDR1 MNHEY and CDR2 SVGEGT. CDR3 length: 15 residues. V was pared by 5 bases and J by 6 bases, with 14 bases between. The CDR3 DNA is TGTGCCAGCAGTCAGGACAGCTACCTTAATTCACCCCTCCACTTT. Protein product: CASSQDSYLNSPLHF.

The chain recombines TRBV4-1 with TRBJ2-4, with 7 bases matching TRBD2. The germline gives CDR1 MGHRA, CDR2 YSYEKL. The junction had 6 bases not matched to a gene; V was cut back by 3 bases and J by 1 base. This CDR3 is built from 16 residues. CDR3 region: CASSHVGRGAKNIQYF. In DNA form, the CDR3 reads TGCGCCAGCAGCCATGTGGGGAGGGGCGCCAAAAACATTCAGTACTTC.

In its sample, this clone was seen once. The rearrangement joins TRBV14 to TRBJ2-7; D is tentatively TRBD1 or TRBD2 (5 bases each). In germline, CDR1 is SGHDN, CDR2 FVKESK. The ends were cut back, 0 bases at V and 5 bases at J, with 14 bases in the middle. The CDR3 contains 15 residues. Written as DNA, the CDR3 is TGTGCCAGCAGCCAAGAGCGAGGGGTGGCTCACGAGCAGTACTTC. It is translated as CASSQERGVAHEQYF.

The V call is TRBV20-1, the J call TRBJ2-5, with D hard to call. CDR1 is DFQATT and CDR2 is SNEGSKA in the germline V gene (reference sequence). Trimming cost V 6 bases and J 5 bases, with 7 bases left between them. This CDR3 has 10 amino acids. The CDR3: CSAALETQYF. The DNA of the CDR3 is TGCAGTGCCGCCTTGGAGACCCAGTACTTC.

This clone was picked up one time. V usage is TRBV10-1 and J usage is TRBJ1-5; no clear D. V was trimmed by 2 bases and J by 10 bases, leaving 12 bases between them. Germline CDR1 and CDR2: WNHNN and SYGVQD (reference sequence). This CDR3 comprises 13 residues. Here the CDR3 reads CASSEGKIGPQHF. CDR3 nucleotide sequence: TGCGCCAGCAGTGAGGGCAAGATCGGCCCCCAGCATTTT.

As to this clone: A read error may produce the germline difference seen at one junction end. V is TRBV20-1 and J is TRBJ2-1; D ambiguous. The CDR3 spans 11 residues. From germline, CDR1 is DFQATT and CDR2 SNEGSKA (reference sequence). The CDR3 DNA follows: TGCAGTGCTGGAGACTCCAATGAGCAGTTCTTC. Protein product: CSAGDSNEQFF.

This sequence joins TRBV3-1 (or the pseudogene TRBV3-2) and TRBJ1-4; D is ambiguous. Per germline, CDR1 LGHDT and CDR2 YNNKEL (reference sequence). This CDR3 is 15 amino acids long. Between the trimmed V and J ends, which lost 4 bases and 3 bases, there was a span of 12 bases. The CDR3 nucleotides read TGTGCCAGCAGCCCCGGGAACAATGCTAATGAAAAACTGTTTTTT. Translating gives CASSPGNNANEKLFF.

This chain connects TRBV9 to TRBJ2-5; 7 bases map to TRBD1. Unmatched junction bases numbered 1, after V lost 3 bases and J lost 2 bases. Germline V gene lookup returns CDR1 SGDLS and CDR2 YYNGEE. The CDR3 length is 13 residues. CDR3 in amino acids: CASSAGQQETQYF. DNA of the CDR3: TGTGCCAGCAGCGCGGGACAGCAAGAGACCCAGTACTTC.

V is TRBV7-2 and J is TRBJ2-7; TRBD2 aligns across 12 bases. J was trimmed by 3 bases and V by 5 bases; bases with no gene match: 8. CDR1 is SGHTA and CDR2 is FQGNSA in the germline V gene. This CDR3 spans 16 amino acids. CDR3 sequence (DNA): TGTGCCAGCAGCCTCACCGGACTAGCGGGGTACTACGAGCAGTACTTC. This gives the protein CASSLTGLAGYYEQYF.

CDR3 coding DNA: TGCGCCAGCAGCTTCCGGACAGTTTTAAATGAGCAGTTCTTC. This codes for CASSFRTVLNEQFF. The genes are TRBV5-1 and TRBJ2-1; possible D gene TRBD1, 6 bases. CDR3 length equals 14 residues. V was trimmed by 2 bases and J by 7 bases, leaving 13 bases between them. The germline CDR1 and CDR2 sequences are SGHRS and YFSETQ.

The V gene is TRBV7-2, the J gene TRBJ1-2, with a tentative D call TRBD1 (5 bases). Trimming removed 1 base at V and 4 bases at J, with 7 bases between. CDR3 length: 13 amino acids. Germline lookup yields CDR1 SGHTA and CDR2 FQGNSA. The CDR3 is CASSLGRGYGYTF. For the CDR3, the DNA is TGTGCCAGCAGCTTAGGGAGGGGCTATGGCTACACCTTC.

The chain joins TRBV10-3 to TRBJ2-1, with TRBD1 matching 11 bases. J lost 7 bases, V lost 7 bases, and 3 bases had no gene match. CDR1 is ENHRY and CDR2 is SYGVKD in the germline V gene. This CDR3 has 13 residues. The CDR3 sequence is CAINRDRGNEQFF. DNA of the CDR3: TGTGCCATCAACCGGGACAGGGGGAATGAGCAGTTCTTC.

CDR3 sequence: CASSLGGQGGQPQHF. CDR3 bases: TGTGCCAGCAGCTTGGGCGGACAGGGTGGTCAGCCCCAGCATTTT. The V call is TRBV5-6, the J call TRBJ1-5; 8 nucleotides match TRBD1. Losses at the gene ends were 0 bases for V and 6 bases for J; bases not matched to a gene: 5. This CDR3 spans 15 amino acids. In germline, CDR1 is SGHDT, CDR2 YYEEEE.

The chain carries TRBV18 and TRBJ2-3; 13 bases line up with TRBD2. Unmatched junction bases numbered 4, after V lost 4 bases and J lost 3 bases. Germline V gene lookup returns CDR1 KGHSH and CDR2 LQKENI. This CDR3 is built from 16 residues. The CDR3 sequence is CASSLLGLAGTDTQYF. CDR3 nucleotide sequence: TGTGCCAGCTCACTCCTGGGACTAGCGGGAACAGATACGCAGTATTTT.

The chain recombines TRBV6-1 with TRBJ2-5, with D maybe TRBD1 (6 bases). Germline V CDR1 and CDR2: MNHNS, SASEGT. Trimming removed 2 bases from V and 5 bases from J, with 15 bases in between. The CDR3 sequence is 15 residues long. CDR3 region: CASSEFQGRRETQYF. The CDR3 DNA sequence: TGTGCCAGCAGTGAATTCCAGGGGCGACGGGAGACCCAGTACTTC.

The chain links TRBV18 to TRBJ2-1, with D unclear. The CDR3 is 14 amino acids. The V gene lost 6 bases and the J gene lost 7 bases, with 16 bases spanning the gap. Germline values: CDR1 KGHSH, CDR2 LQKENI. This CDR3 is CASSVKAPENEQFF. For the CDR3, the DNA is TGTGCCAGCTCGGTCAAGGCCCCCGAAAATGAGCAGTTCTTC.

This sequence joins TRBV6-2 or TRBV6-3 and TRBJ1-1; D is possibly TRBD1 (5 bases). The germline CDR1 and CDR2 sequences are MNHEY and SVGEGT. The CDR3 loop spans 14 amino acids. The V end lost 0 bases, the J end lost 6 bases, and 11 bases lay between the germline ends. As DNA, the CDR3 is TGTGCCAGCAGTTACTCCACCACGGGGGCTGAAGCTTTCTTT. Protein product: CASSYSTTGAEAFF.

The J gene is TRBJ2-2, the V gene TRBV7-3; D tentatively fits TRBD1 or TRBD2 (5 bases each). The germline V gene has CDR1 SGHTA and CDR2 FQGTGA. Between the trimmed V and J ends, which lost 4 bases and 6 bases, there was a span of 9 bases. This CDR3 region has 13 residues. The CDR3 DNA reads as TGTGCCAGCAGCTACCTGGGGGCCGGGGAGCTGTTTTTT. Encoded protein: CASSYLGAGELFF.

The chain carries TRBV5-4 and TRBJ2-2; 13 positions match TRBD2. J gave up 3 bases and V 4 bases, and 3 bases lay outside the gene matches. This CDR3 region has 16 residues. The germline gives CDR1 SGHNT, CDR2 YYREEE (reference sequence). CDR3 sequence: CASSPTSGGDTGELFF. The CDR3 DNA reads TGTGCCAGCAGCCCCACTAGCGGGGGGGACACCGGGGAGCTGTTTTTT.